This T cell receptor beta chain was observed in a study of regulatory T cells in long-lasting Graves disease. Study-level findings and limits: Persistent cases of Graves' showed reduced TCR diversity relative to newly diagnosed patients.

Germline V gene data show CDR1 as MDHEN and CDR2 as SYDVKM. The CDR3 is 12 residues long. Trimming pared 7 bases from V and 1 base from J, leaving 8 bases between. CDR3 regions were amplified by Arm-PCR using iRepertoire HTBI primers to build TCR beta libraries. TCRdb re-derived calls from the multiplex PCR reads in MiXCR, one entry per CDR3 protein. The table includes some 490,000 distinct CDR3 sequences, about 12% detected once. Points on this clonotype: Its antigen remains unidentified.

The time point: newly diagnosed GD, antithyroid drugs for less than 3 months. With RNA extracted from PBMCs as input, the TCR library was made. These data were also reused for a study on T cells in Graves' hyperthyroidism and ophthalmopathy. That paper notes: Used for diagnoses were clinical symptoms, serum thyroxine and TRAb, thyroid ultrasound and orbital computed tomography.

This sample comprised peripheral blood mononuclear cells (PBMCs), obtained at new diagnosis, from a patient treated with antithyroid drugs. The chain couples TRBV28 to TRBJ2-7; D call uncertain. The sequence came from a woman younger than 45 with Graves disease. The DNA of the CDR3 is TGTGCCAGCAATACAGCATCCTACGAGCAGTACTTC. Translated, it gives CASNTASYEQYF.